These 11 T cell receptor beta chains originate from one sample sequenced in a study of T cells after yellow fever vaccination. TCRdb recomputed calls from the 5' RACE reads with MiXCR, one row per CDR3 protein. The sample contains some 240,000 distinct CDR3 sequences, roughly 5.2% of which appear only once. Sequenced material: CD4+ T cells sorted from PBMCs, taken on the day of the yellow fever booster vaccination. Every receptor here comes from a man aged 18 to 29 who received the YFV17D yellow fever vaccine.

This clonotype was detected a few times. The V gene is TRBV30, the J gene TRBJ2-3, with unresolved D. With 0 bases removed from V and 2 bases from J, the gap between germline ends came to 6 bases. Germline V CDR1 and CDR2: GTSNPN, SVGIG (reference sequence). The CDR3 length is 13 residues. The CDR3 DNA is TGTGCCTGGAGTGTACTGACCACAGATACGCAGTATTTT. Protein: CAWSVLTTDTQYF.

This chain links TRBV25-1 with TRBJ1-1; D is perhaps TRBD1 (5 bases). Germline CDR1 MGHDK, CDR2 SYGVNS. With 0 bases removed from V and 11 bases from J, the gap between germline ends came to 13 bases. This CDR3 spans 13 amino acids. The CDR3 is CASSEYWGGYAFF. CDR3 coding DNA: TGTGCCAGCAGTGAATATTGGGGGGGGTATGCTTTCTTT.

This clonotype appeared a few times. The chain links TRBV5-1 to TRBJ2-5; D is undetermined. Per the germline V gene, CDR1 is SGHRS and CDR2 is YFSETQ. The V gene lost 5 bases and the J gene lost 3 bases, with 5 bases spanning the gap. This CDR3 region has 11 residues. The CDR3 DNA reads TGCGCCAGCAGGGCGGAAGAGACCCAGTACTTC. Its protein is CASRAEETQYF.

This chain joins TRBV6-2 or TRBV6-3 and TRBJ2-7; the D is unclear. The CDR3 has 15 residues. Germline V gene lookup returns CDR1 MNHEY and CDR2 SVGEGT. V lost 0 bases and J 0 bases, leaving 9 bases between the germline ends. As DNA, the CDR3 is TGTGCCAGCAGTTACTCCGCCCCACTCTCCTACGAGCAGTACTTC. As protein: CASSYSAPLSYEQYF.

This clonotype was detected many times. The chain couples TRBV3-1 to TRBJ2-1; D gene uncertain. Trimming removed 4 bases at V and 3 bases at J, with 10 bases between. Germline CDR1 and CDR2: LGHDT and YNNKEL (reference sequence). CDR3 length: 14 residues. CDR3 residues: CASSPSGRYNEQFF. As DNA, the CDR3 is TGTGCCAGCAGCCCGAGTGGCCGCTACAATGAGCAGTTCTTC.

This clonotype was detected ten times or more. The J gene is TRBJ2-3, the V gene TRBV12-3 or TRBV12-4; TRBD2 aligns across 7 bases. The CDR3 totals 14 residues. Germline trimming cut 5 bases from V and 9 bases from J; bases unmatched to any gene: 11. In DNA form, the CDR3 reads TGTGCCAGCAGTCCCGGGACTACGATAGGGACGCAGTATTTT. Protein sequence: CASSPGTTIGTQYF.

This chain uses TRBV11-2 with TRBJ1-2; 7 positions agree with TRBD1. This CDR3 region has 15 residues. V lost 0 bases, J lost 6 bases, and 7 bases stayed unmatched. CDR1 is SGHAT, CDR2 FQNNGV, per germline. The CDR3 sequence is CASSLEWEGANGYTF. The DNA of the CDR3 is TGTGCCAGCAGCTTAGAATGGGAGGGGGCTAATGGCTACACCTTC.

This clonotype was detected many times. CDR3 in amino acids: CASSVGQGADTQYF. Written as DNA, the CDR3 is TGTGCCAGCAGTGTTGGCCAGGGAGCAGATACGCAGTATTTT. The J gene is TRBJ2-3, the V gene TRBV6-4; D tentatively fits TRBD1 or TRBD2 (5 bases each). This CDR3 region has 14 residues. The V gene lost 4 bases and the J gene lost 4 bases, with 12 bases spanning the gap. The germline V gene has CDR1 MRHNA and CDR2 SNTAGT.

This clonotype was picked up a small number of times. The chain recombines TRBV20-1 with TRBJ2-1; D remains unclear. The CDR3 length is 13 residues. CDR1 is DFQATT and CDR2 is SNEGSKA in the germline V gene (reference sequence). The V end lost 1 base, the J end lost 4 bases, and 8 bases lay between the germline ends. The CDR3 protein is CSARGEAYNEQFF. CDR3 coding DNA: TGCAGTGCTAGAGGAGAGGCGTACAATGAGCAGTTCTTC.

The chain recombines TRBV20-1 with TRBJ2-1, with 9 bases that match TRBD2. In germline, CDR1 is DFQATT, CDR2 SNEGSKA (reference sequence). V was pared by 5 bases and J by 8 bases, with 10 bases of the junction left unmatched. The CDR3 extends over 14 amino acids. In nucleotides, the CDR3 is TGCAGTGCTCATCCGACTAGCGGAGGGGATGAGCAGTTCTTC. This sequence encodes CSAHPTSGGDEQFF.

The CDR3 DNA is TGCAGTGCTGCACGAGGGGATAATTCACCCCTCCACTTT. It encodes CSAARGDNSPLHF. The chain recombines TRBV20-1 with TRBJ1-6; a possible D gene is TRBD1 (5 bases). V was shortened by 5 bases and J by 5 bases, with 10 bases between the two germline ends. The CDR3 has 13 amino acids. Looked up from germline, CDR1 is DFQATT and CDR2 is SNEGSKA (reference sequence).